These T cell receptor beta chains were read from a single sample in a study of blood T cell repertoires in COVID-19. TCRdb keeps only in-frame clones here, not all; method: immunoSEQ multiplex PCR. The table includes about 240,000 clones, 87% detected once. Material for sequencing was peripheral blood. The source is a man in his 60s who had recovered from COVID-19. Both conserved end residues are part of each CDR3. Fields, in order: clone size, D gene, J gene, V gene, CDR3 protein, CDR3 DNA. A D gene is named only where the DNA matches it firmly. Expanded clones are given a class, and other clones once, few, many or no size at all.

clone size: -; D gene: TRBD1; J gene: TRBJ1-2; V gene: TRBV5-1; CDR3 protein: CASSGDRPAGYTF; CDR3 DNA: TGCGCCAGCAGCGGGGACAGACCTGCTGGCTACACCTTC
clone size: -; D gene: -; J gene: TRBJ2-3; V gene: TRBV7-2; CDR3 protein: CASSLDRVGTDTQYF; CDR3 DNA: TGTGCCAGCAGCTTAGACCGGGTGGGCACAGATACGCAGTATTTT
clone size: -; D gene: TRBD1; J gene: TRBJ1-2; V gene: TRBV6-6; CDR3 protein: CASSKGASYGYTF; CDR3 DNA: TGTGCCAGCAGTAAGGGGGCGAGCTATGGCTACACCTTC
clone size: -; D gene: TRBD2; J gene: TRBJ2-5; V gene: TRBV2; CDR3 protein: CASRGTKETQYF; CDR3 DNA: TGTGCCAGCAGAGGGACTAAGGAGACCCAGTACTTC
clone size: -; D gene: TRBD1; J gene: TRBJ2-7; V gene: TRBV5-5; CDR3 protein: CASSFIDRGGEQYF; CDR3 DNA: TGTGCCAGCAGCTTCATTGACAGGGGTGGAGAGCAGTACTTC
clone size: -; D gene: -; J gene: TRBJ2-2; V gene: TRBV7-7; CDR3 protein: CASSPGLRSTGELFF; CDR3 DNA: TGTGCCAGCAGCCCGGGACTTCGTAGCACCGGGGAGCTGTTTTTT
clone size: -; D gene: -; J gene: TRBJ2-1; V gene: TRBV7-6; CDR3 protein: CASSLGTQTYNEQFF; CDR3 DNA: TGTGCCAGCAGCTTAGGCACCCAGACCTACAATGAGCAGTTCTTC
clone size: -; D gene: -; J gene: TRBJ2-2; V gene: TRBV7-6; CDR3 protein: CASRGDRTTNTGELFF; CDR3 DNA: TGTGCCAGCCGGGGGGACAGGACGACGAACACCGGGGAGCTGTTTTTT
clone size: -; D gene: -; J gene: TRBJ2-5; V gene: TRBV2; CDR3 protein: CASSTPVEGAMETQYF; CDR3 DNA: TGTGCCAGCAGTACCCCCGTGGAGGGGGCGATGGAGACCCAGTACTTC
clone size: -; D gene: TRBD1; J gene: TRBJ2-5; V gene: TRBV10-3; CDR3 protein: CAIKGDREWETQYF; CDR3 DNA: TGTGCCATCAAGGGGGACAGGGAGTGGGAGACCCAGTACTTC
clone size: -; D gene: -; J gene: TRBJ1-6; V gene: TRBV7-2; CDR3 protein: CASSLLIPGNNSPLHF; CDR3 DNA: TGTGCCAGCAGCTTACTTATACCGGGTAATAATTCACCCCTCCACTTT
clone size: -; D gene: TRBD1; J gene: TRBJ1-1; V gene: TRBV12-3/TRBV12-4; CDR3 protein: CASSLAGQGPAFF; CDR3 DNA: TGTGCCAGCAGTTTGGCCGGACAGGGGCCAGCTTTCTTT
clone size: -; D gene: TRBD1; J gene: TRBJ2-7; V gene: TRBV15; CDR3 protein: CATSKDRVFWYEQYF; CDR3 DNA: TGTGCCACCAGCAAGGACAGGGTGTTTTGGTACGAGCAGTACTTC
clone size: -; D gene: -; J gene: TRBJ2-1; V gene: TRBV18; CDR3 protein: CASSPEADRGQFF; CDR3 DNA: TGTGCCAGCTCACCAGAGGCAGACAGAGGGCAGTTCTTC
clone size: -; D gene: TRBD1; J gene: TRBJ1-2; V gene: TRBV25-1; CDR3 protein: CASRGQLLDYGYTF; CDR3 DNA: TGTGCCAGCAGGGGACAGCTCTTAGACTATGGCTACACCTTC
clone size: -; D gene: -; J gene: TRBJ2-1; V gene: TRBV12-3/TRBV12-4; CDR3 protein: CASRAAYEQFF; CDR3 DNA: TGTGCCAGCAGGGCCGCTTATGAGCAGTTCTTC
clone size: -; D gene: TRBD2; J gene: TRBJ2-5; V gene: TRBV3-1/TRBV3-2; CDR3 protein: CASSLAGGPETQYF; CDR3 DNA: TGTGCCAGCAGCTTGGCGGGGGGGCCTGAGACCCAGTACTTC
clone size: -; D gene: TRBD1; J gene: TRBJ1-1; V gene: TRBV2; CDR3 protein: CASRRQGAVNTEAFF; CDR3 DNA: TGTGCCAGCCGAAGACAGGGGGCAGTGAACACTGAAGCTTTCTTT
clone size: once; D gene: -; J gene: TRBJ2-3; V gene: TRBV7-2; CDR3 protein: CASSFEGGTDTQYF; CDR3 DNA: TGTGCCAGCAGCTTCGAGGGTGGGACAGATACGCAGTATTTT
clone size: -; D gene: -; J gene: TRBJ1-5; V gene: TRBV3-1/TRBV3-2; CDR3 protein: CASSQRAPGQPQHF; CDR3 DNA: TGTGCCAGCAGCCAACGTGCCCCCGGGCAGCCCCAGCATTTT
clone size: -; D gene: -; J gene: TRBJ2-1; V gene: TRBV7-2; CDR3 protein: CASSLNGAHGYNEQFF; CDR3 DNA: TGTGCCAGCAGCTTAAATGGAGCGCATGGGTACAATGAGCAGTTCTTC
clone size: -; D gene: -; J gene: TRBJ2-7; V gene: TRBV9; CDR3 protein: CASSPRQGRANEQYF; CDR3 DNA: TGTGCCAGCAGCCCGCGACAGGGGAGGGCCAACGAGCAGTACTTC
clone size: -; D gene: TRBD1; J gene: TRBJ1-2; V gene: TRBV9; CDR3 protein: CASSESGTGLYGYTF; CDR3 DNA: TGTGCCAGCAGCGAATCCGGGACAGGGCTCTATGGCTACACCTTC
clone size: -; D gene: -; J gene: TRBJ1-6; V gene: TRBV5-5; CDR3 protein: CASSLAGNARRSPLHF; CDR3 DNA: TGTGCCAGCAGCTTGGCCGGCAACGCGCGGCGTTCACCCCTCCACTTT
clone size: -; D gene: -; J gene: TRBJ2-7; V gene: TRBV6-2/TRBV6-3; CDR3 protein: CASSYGRGYEQYF; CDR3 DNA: TGTGCCAGCAGTTACGGCAGGGGTTACGAGCAGTACTTC
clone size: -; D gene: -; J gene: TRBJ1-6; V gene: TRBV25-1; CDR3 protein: CASSELRRSYNSPLHF; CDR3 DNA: TGTGCCAGCAGTGAACTAAGACGGAGTTATAATTCACCCCTCCACTTT
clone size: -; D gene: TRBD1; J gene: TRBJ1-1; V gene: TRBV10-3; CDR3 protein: CAISRQGETEAFF; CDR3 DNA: TGTGCCATCAGCCGACAGGGTGAGACTGAAGCTTTCTTT
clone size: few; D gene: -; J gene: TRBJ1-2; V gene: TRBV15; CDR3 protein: CATSTGDNYGYTF; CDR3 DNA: TGTGCCACCAGTACAGGTGACAACTATGGCTACACCTTC
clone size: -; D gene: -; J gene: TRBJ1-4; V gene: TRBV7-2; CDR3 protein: CASSLAHGAGEKLFF; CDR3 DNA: TGTGCCAGCAGCTTAGCGCATGGGGCTGGTGAAAAACTGTTTTTT
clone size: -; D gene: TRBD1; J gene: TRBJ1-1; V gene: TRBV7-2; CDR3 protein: CASSLGAGGTNTEAFF; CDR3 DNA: TGTGCCAGCAGCTTAGGGGCAGGGGGCACGAACACTGAAGCTTTCTTT
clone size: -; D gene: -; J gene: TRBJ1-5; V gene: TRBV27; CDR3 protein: CASSFTSYSNQPQHF; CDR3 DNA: TGTGCCAGCAGTTTTACAAGTTATAGCAATCAGCCCCAGCATTTT
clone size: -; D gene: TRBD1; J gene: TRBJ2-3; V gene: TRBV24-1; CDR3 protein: CATSDKDRGQADTDTQYF; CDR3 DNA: TGTGCCACCAGTGATAAGGATCGAGGACAGGCGGACACAGATACGCAGTATTTT
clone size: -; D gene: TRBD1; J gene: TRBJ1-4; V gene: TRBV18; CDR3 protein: CASSPTGLNEKLFF; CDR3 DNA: TGTGCCAGCTCACCGACAGGGCTTAATGAAAAACTGTTTTTT
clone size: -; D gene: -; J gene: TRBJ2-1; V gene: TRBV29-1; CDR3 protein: CSVDERGKDEQFF; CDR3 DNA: TGCAGCGTTGATGAAAGGGGGAAGGATGAGCAGTTCTTC
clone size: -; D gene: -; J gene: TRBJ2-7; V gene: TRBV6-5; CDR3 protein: CASSREDSYEQYF; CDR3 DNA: TGTGCCAGCAGCCGGGAAGACTCCTACGAGCAGTACTTC
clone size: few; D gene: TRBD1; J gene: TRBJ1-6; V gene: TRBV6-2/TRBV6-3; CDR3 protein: CASSDPIGQGHNSPLHF; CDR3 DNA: TGTGCCAGCAGCGACCCGATCGGACAGGGACATAATTCACCCCTCCACTTT
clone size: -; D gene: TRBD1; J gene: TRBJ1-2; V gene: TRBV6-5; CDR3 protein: CASTGQYYGYTF; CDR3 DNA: TGTGCCAGCACGGGACAGTACTATGGCTACACCTTC
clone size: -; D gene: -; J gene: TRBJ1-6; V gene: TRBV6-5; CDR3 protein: CASSYFQSSWNSPLHF; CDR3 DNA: TGTGCCAGCAGTTATTTTCAGTCTTCCTGGAATTCACCCCTCCACTTT
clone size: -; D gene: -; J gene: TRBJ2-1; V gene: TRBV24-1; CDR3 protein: CATSDFAGSSYNEQFF; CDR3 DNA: TGTGCCACCAGTGATTTTGCGGGTAGCTCCTACAATGAGCAGTTCTTC
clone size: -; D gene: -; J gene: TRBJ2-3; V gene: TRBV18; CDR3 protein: CASSRQASPDTQYF; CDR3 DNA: TGTGCCAGCTCCCGACAGGCAAGTCCAGATACGCAGTATTTT